In its sample, the clone carrying this T cell receptor beta chain was seen a few times. The data were obtained in a study of cytomegalovirus exposure and HLA in healthy donors. Germline loops: CDR1 LNHNV, CDR2 YYDKDF (reference sequence). V gave up 4 bases and J gave up 1 base; unmatched junction bases: 2. CDR3 length equals 15 residues. Vbeta (60) and Jbeta (13) primers were used in the PCR. Produced via immunoSEQ multiplex PCR; TCRdb's table is partial and in-frame only. The sample includes around 100,000 clones, about 77% of them seen just once. This chain connects TRBV15 to TRBJ2-2, with TRBD1 matching 8 bases. This sequence originates from a male donor in good health and CMV-seropositive. Sequencing was done on a sample of PBMCs. The CDR3, as DNA: TGTGCCACCAGCAAACAGGGGGGGAACACCGGGGAGCTGTTTTTT. It encodes CATSKQGGNTGELFF.